This T cell receptor (beta chain) came from a study of blood T cell repertoires in COVID-19. TCRdb keeps only in-frame clones here, not all; method: immunoSEQ multiplex PCR. This sample carries under 250,000 clones, around 82% of them seen once, and the ten largest clones take 4% to 5.5%. Germline lookup yields CDR1 SEHNR and CDR2 FQNEAQ (reference sequence). After removal of 4 bases from V and 5 bases from J, the junction contained 8 bases not matched to a gene. There are 14 residues in the CDR3. This clone was seen more than once but under ten times. Sequenced input: peripheral blood. The chain uses TRBV7-9 and TRBJ2-7, with TRBD2 identical over 7 bases. The source is a man between 45 and 60 years old with active or convalescent COVID-19. CDR3 nucleotides: TGTGCCAGCAGCTCCCTAGCGGTGTGGGACGAGCAGTACTTC. Amino acids: CASSSLAVWDEQYF.